This T cell receptor beta chain comes out of a study of T cells in Graves' hyperthyroidism and ophthalmopathy. The germline CDR1 and CDR2 sequences are SGHAT and FQNNGV. CDR3 length: 17 residues. V trimming: 1 base; J trimming: 7 bases; junction bases outside the gene matches: 12. TCR beta CDR3 region amplification was performed from RNA transcripts. HTBI primers were used for first-round RT-PCR of the TCR CDR3. In TCRdb, the multiplex PCR reads were re-called with MiXCR into one record per CDR3 protein. The sample has 130,000 or so distinct CDR3 sequences, roughly a fifth seen once. This receptor was identified in a woman aged 50 to 65 with Graves' hyperthyroidism that later progressed to Graves' ophthalmopathy. The sample consisted of blood. The V and J genes are TRBV11-2 and TRBJ2-5; TRBD2 agrees at 10 bases. The DNA of the CDR3 is TGTGCCAGCAGCTTAGGGGCTAGCGGGAGCCTCCGCGGGACCCAGTACTTC. It translates to CASSLGASGSLRGTQYF.